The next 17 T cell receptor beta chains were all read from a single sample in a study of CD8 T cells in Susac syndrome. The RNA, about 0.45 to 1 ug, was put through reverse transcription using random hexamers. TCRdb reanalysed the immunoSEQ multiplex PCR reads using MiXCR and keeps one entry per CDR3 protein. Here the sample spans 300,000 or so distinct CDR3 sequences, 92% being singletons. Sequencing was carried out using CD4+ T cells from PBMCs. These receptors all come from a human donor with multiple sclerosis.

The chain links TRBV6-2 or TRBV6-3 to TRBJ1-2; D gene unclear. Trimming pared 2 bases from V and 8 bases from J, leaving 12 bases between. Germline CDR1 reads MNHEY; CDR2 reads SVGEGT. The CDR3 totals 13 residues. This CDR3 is CASSYGLSGGYTF. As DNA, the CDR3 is TGTGCCAGCAGTTACGGGTTATCGGGAGGCTACACCTTC.

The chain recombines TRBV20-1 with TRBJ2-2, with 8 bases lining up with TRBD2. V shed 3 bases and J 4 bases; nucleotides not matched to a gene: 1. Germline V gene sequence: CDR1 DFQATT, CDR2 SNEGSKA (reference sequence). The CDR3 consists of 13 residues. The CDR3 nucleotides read TGCAGTGCTAGCGGGAGGGGCACCGGGGAGCTGTTTTTT. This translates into CSASGRGTGELFF.

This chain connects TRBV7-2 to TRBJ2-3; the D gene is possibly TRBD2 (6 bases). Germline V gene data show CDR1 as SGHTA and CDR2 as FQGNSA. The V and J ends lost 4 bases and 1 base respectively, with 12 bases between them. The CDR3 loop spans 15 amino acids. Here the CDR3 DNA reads TGTGCCAGCAGCTATCCGGGAGACCGCACAGATACGCAGTATTTT. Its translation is CASSYPGDRTDTQYF.

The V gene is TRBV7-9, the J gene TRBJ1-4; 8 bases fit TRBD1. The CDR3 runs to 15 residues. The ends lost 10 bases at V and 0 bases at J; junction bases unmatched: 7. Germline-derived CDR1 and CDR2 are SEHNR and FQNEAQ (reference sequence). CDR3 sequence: CATRSGGTTNEKLFF. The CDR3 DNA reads TGTGCCACCCGGTCAGGGGGCACAACTAATGAAAAACTGTTTTTT.

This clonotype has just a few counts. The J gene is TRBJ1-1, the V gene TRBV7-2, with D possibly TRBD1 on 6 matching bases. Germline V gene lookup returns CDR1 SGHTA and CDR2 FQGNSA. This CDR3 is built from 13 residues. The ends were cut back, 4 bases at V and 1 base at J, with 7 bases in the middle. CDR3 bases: TGTGCCAGCAGCTCGGGACAGAACACTGAAGCTTTCTTT. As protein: CASSSGQNTEAFF. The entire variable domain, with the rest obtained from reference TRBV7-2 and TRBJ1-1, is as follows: GAGVSQSPSNKVTEKGKDVELRCDPISGHTALYWYRQSLGQGLEFLIYFQGNSAPDKSGLPSDRFSAERTGGSVSTLTIQRTQQEDSAVYLCASSSGQNTEAFFGQGTRLTVV.

Here the CDR3 reads CASAPTETPDTQYF. Written as DNA, the CDR3 is TGTGCCAGCGCCCCGACGGAGACACCAGATACGCAGTATTTT. The genes are TRBV7-9 and TRBJ2-3; D gene ambiguous. Trimming stripped 8 bases from V and 4 bases from J, with 16 bases between. The CDR3 extends over 14 amino acids. CDR1 SEHNR and CDR2 FQNEAQ come from the germline V gene (reference sequence).

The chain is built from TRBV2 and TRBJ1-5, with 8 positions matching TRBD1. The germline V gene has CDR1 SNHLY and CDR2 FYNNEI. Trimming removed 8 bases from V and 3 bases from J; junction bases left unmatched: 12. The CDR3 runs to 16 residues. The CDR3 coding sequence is TGTGCCAGCCGTGTGGGACAGGAAGGCCCCAATCAGCCCCAGCATTTT. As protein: CASRVGQEGPNQPQHF.

CDR3 nucleotides: TGCGCCAGCAGCACTCGGACTAGCGGGGCCTACAATGAGCAGTTCTTC. Protein product: CASSTRTSGAYNEQFF. V gene TRBV5-1 combines with J gene TRBJ2-1; 12 bases fit TRBD2. V was pared by 4 bases and J by 2 bases, with 4 bases of the junction left unmatched. This CDR3 is 16 amino acids long. Germline V CDR1 and CDR2: SGHRS, YFSETQ.

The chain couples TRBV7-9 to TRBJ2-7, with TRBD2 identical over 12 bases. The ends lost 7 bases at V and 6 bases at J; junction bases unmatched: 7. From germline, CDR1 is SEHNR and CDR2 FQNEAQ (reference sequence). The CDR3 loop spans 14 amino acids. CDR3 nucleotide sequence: TGTGCCAGCACCCTAGCGGGAGGGCCAGGCGAGCAGTACTTC. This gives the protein CASTLAGGPGEQYF.

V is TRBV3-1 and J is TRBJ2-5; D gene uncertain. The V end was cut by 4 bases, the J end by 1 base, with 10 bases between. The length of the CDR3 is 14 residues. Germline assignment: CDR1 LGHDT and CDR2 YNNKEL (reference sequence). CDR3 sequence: CASSPRTRQETQYF. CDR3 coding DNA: TGTGCCAGCAGCCCCCGGACGCGCCAAGAGACCCAGTACTTC.

This CDR3 is CASSLTAGVNSPLHF. The CDR3 nucleotides read TGTGCCAGCAGCTTAACGGCGGGGGTGAATTCACCCCTCCACTTT. The rearrangement links TRBV7-9 to TRBJ1-6; possibly TRBD1 for D (5 bases). V gave up 2 bases and J gave up 7 bases, with 12 bases separating them. CDR1 and CDR2 from the germline V gene are SEHNR and FQNEAQ (reference sequence). The CDR3 length is 15 residues. Full variable domain (outside the CDR3, taken from reference TRBV7-9 and TRBJ1-6): DTGVSQNPRHKITKRGQNVTFRCDPISEHNRLYWYRQTLGQGPEFLTYFQNEAQLEKSRLLSDRFSAERPKGSFSTLEIQRTEQGDSAMYLCASSLTAGVNSPLHFGNGTRLTVT.

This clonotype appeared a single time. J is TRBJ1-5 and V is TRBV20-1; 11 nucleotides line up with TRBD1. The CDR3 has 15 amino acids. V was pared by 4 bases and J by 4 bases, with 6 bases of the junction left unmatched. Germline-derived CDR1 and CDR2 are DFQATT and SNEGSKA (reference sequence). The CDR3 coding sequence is TGCAGTGCTACACGTGGGACAGGGGGTAATCAGCCCCAGCATTTT. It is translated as CSATRGTGGNQPQHF.

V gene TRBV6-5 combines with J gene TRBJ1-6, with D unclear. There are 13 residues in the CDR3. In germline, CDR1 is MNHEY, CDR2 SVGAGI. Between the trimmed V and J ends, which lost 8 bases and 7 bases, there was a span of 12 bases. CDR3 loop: CASRRLGNSPLHF. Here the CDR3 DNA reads TGTGCCAGCCGGAGGCTGGGAAATTCACCCCTCCACTTT.

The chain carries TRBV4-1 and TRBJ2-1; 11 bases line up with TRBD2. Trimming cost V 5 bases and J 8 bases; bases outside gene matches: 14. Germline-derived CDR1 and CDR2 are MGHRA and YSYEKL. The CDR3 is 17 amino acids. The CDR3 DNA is TGCGCCAGCAGCAAAGCAGCCGGACTAGCGGGCGGCGATGAGCAGTTCTTC. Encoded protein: CASSKAAGLAGGDEQFF.

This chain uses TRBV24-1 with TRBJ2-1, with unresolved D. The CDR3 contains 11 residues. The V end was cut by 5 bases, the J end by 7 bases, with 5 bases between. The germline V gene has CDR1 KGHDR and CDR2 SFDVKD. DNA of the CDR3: TGTGCCACCAGTGGTCGAAATGAGCAGTTCTTC. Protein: CATSGRNEQFF.

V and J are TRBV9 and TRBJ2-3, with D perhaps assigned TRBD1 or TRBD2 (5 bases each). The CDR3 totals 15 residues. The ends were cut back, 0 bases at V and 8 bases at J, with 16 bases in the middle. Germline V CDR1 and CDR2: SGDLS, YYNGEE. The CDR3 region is CASSVVSDPGSTQYF. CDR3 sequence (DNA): TGTGCCAGCAGCGTAGTTAGCGATCCAGGGAGTACGCAGTATTTT.

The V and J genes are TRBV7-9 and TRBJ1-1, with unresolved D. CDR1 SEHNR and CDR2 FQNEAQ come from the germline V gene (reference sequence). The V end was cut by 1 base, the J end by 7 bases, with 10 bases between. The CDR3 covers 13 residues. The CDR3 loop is CASSLDSGNEAFF. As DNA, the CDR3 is TGTGCCAGCAGCTTAGATAGTGGGAATGAAGCTTTCTTT.